This T cell receptor beta chain stems from a study of blood T cell repertoires in COVID-19. The wider study: From the United States, Italy and Spain came samples of acute and convalescent COVID-19. T cells, B-cell-depleted T cells, or PBMCs provided the cDNA or gDNA that served as material.

The germline CDR1 and CDR2 sequences are LNHDA and SQIVND (reference sequence). The CDR3 runs 17 residues. Germline trimming cut 5 bases from V and 1 base from J; bases unmatched to any gene: 12. Produced via immunoSEQ multiplex PCR; TCRdb's table is partial and in-frame only. The data hold about 210,000 clones, with around 81% observed a single time. The rearrangement joins TRBV19 to TRBJ2-3; 7 bases agree with TRBD1. Sequencing used peripheral blood. The source of this sequence is a human donor in a cohort sampled during active COVID-19. CDR3 in DNA: TGTGCCAGTAGTCCTTTTACAGGGGAAGTCGGCACAGATACGCAGTATTTT. Its protein is CASSPFTGEVGTDTQYF.